Below, one T cell receptor (beta chain) is given with its context. The antigen remains unidentified. The entry originates in a study of cytomegalovirus exposure and HLA in healthy donors. Study context: Earlier, roughly 120 million unique TCR beta sequences were recovered from roughly 170 million T cells by an analysis.

In the PCR, 60 Vbeta and 13 Jbeta primers were used. Method: immunoSEQ multiplex PCR; TCRdb's copy keeps in-frame clones and lacks some. The data contain fewer than 200,000 clones, 75% to 85% of them singletons. Study results and caveats: Later analysis identified a missense DCLRE1C variant that was linked to TCR beta V- and J-gene trimming. The study reported that TCR beta sequences accurately predicted HLA-A and HLA-B alleles in most subjects. More than 15,000 TCR beta sequences were associated with HLA alleles at 0.05 false discovery rate in a later analysis.

The sequenced sample was PBMCs. This receptor was taken from a woman aged 45 to 65 in good health and CMV-seronegative.

The CDR3 DNA follows: TGCAGCGTTCATATTTCCGGGACAGCTCAGTTCTTC. It yields the protein CSVHISGTAQFF. The chain uses TRBV29-1 and TRBJ2-1; 7 bases match TRBD1. Germline CDR1 and CDR2: SQVTM and ANQGSEA. This CDR3 is 12 amino acids long. Trimming cost V 5 bases and J 13 bases; bases outside gene matches: 11.